This T cell receptor beta chain came from a study of cytomegalovirus exposure and HLA in healthy donors. Of note for this clone: The antigen is unknown.

The primer mix had 60 Vbeta and 13 Jbeta primers. Only in-frame clones appear in the TCRdb table, and some are missing; sequencing was by immunoSEQ multiplex PCR. The sample includes some 150,000 clones, about three quarters of them seen just once. V trimming: 3 bases; J trimming: 4 bases; junction bases outside the gene matches: 4. The germline V gene has CDR1 SGHTA and CDR2 FQGNSA. This CDR3 contains 15 residues. Overall study results and limits: Researchers counted roughly 160 TCR beta chains as cytomegalovirus-associated. The classifier reportedly diagnosed cytomegalovirus status with high sensitivity and specificity. As confirmed in vitro, a few CMV-associated chains were specific for CMV antigens. Among TCR beta chains of equal frequency, HLA-associated ones were more clonally expanded in a later analysis.

The receptor comes from a woman aged 30 to 39 in good health and CMV-seronegative. This chain joins TRBV7-2 and TRBJ2-3; TRBD1 matches at 10 bases. Sequenced input: PBMCs. The CDR3 coding sequence is TGTGCCAGCAGCTTTGGACAGGGGGTCTCAGATACGCAGTATTTT. It translates to CASSFGQGVSDTQYF.